This TCR beta chain was observed in a study of T cell responses to AZD1222 COVID-19 vaccine (dated by TCRdb to the early 2020s). In the study overall: TCR sequencing covered more than 230 trial participants: 200 to 220 given two doses of AZD1222 and around 25 given two doses of MenACWY control vaccine. Trial participants were enrolled by age into subgroups of 18-55, 56-69 and 70-plus years, and around 150, 28 and 57 TCR-sequenced participants, respectively, were included in these subgroups. Overall results and qualifications from the work: CD4 TCRs associated with the vaccine covered the entire spike protein, and the dominant responses were in regions 160-218 and 743-854. Conclusions about previously exposed vaccinees were limited because only a handful of AZD1222 recipients were SARS-CoV-2 seropositive at baseline. After two AZD1222 doses, spike-specific TCR breadth and depth were significantly higher than at day 0 and than in MenACWY recipients. Participants were mostly white British and included more females than males, and it was suggested by the authors that clonal diversity may have been underestimated. Nearly half of unique spike-specific TCRs reportedly recognized epitopes outside regions mutated in the B.1.351 and B.1.1.7 variants. Because no samples from the day 14 peak response were available, repertoires could be characterized only after the peak T cell response. In the small 56-69-year group, the increase in depth fell short of significance, most likely because of low power.

The meaning of the sample's time point label: about 28 days (+/-7) after the second vaccine dose. AZD1222 recipients with second doses at about 4 weeks or about 12 weeks were pooled, because spike-specific TCR depth and breadth did not differ between schedules. The vaccinee samples were drawn from two UK trials, COV001 and COV002, one of which was a single-blind randomized controlled phase 2/3 trial testing AZD1222 (ChAdOx1 nCoV-19) in healthy adults. Trial participant PBMC samples were collected at day 0 and day 28 after the second dose for TCRbeta chain sequencing. This clone has only a few counts. Its specific antigen is unknown. No quality values exist for individual bases; no much larger clone is one base distant. The CDR3 regions of human TCRbeta chains were analyzed by immunosequencing. For the original study's pipeline: TCRs in the repertoires were compared against a reference library of SARS-CoV-2-specific TCRs that had been generated with the MIRA antigen-specificity platform. Breadth was defined as the fraction of unique TCRs that were SARS-CoV-2-associated. Depth was defined as the fraction of total T cells that were SARS-CoV-2-associated. Using the MIRA data, each spike-specific TCR was mapped to the spike region that the TCR reacts to and placed in a CD4 or CD8 class. Log10-transformed breadth and depth values were compared by one-way ANOVA with Sidak's multiple comparisons tests. TCRdb holds this immuneACCESS table with in-frame rearrangements only. Some clones are missing; in checked studies, unresolved V genes explain under half, and the rest has no known cause. Clone size and V and J calls were adopted from that table, with D and trimming inferred from the DNA. The sample data list some 70,000 clones, and about 80% of these were observed just once. The top ten hold around 15% of the sample.

Taken from the germline V gene, the CDR1 and CDR2 loops are SGHTA and FQGTGA. Measured from the cysteine to the phenylalanine, the CDR3 is 14 residues long. The CDR3 DNA has 42 bases and is translated from base 1. Relative to germline, V is 5 bases shorter and J is 6 bases shorter, with 13 bases between their ends. Recombination linked TRBV7-3 to TRBJ2-2; the D gene is perhaps TRBD2, on 5 matching bases. Sequencing was performed on peripheral blood, taken 28 days after the second AZD1222 dose. This TCR derives from an adult who received the AZD1222 COVID-19 vaccine. The nucleotides are TGTGCCAGCAGCGAAGCGGTTTTTGCCGGGGAGCTGTTTTTT. Its product reads: CASSEAVFAGELFF. With all but the CDR3 taken from the reference TRBV7-3 and TRBJ2-2 genes, the full variable domain is: GAGVSQTPSNKVTEKGKYVELRCDPISGHTALYWYRQSLGQGPEFLIYFQGTGAADDSGLPNDRFFAVRPEGSVSTLKIQRTERGDSAVYLCASSEAVFAGELFFGEGSRLTVL.